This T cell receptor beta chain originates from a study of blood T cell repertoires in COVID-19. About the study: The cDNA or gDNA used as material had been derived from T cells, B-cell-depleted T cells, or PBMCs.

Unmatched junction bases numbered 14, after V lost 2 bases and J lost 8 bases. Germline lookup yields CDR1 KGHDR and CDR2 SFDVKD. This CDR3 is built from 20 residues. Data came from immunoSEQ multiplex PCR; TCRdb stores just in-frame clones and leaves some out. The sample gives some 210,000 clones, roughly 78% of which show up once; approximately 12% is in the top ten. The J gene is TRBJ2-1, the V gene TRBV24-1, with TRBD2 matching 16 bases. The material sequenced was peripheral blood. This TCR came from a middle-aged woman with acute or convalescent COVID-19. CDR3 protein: CATSDSSGLAGGGTKDEQFF. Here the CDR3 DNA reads TGTGCCACCAGTGATTCGTCGGGACTAGCGGGAGGGGGTACAAAAGATGAGCAGTTCTTC.